What follows describes a single T cell receptor (beta chain). Only in-frame clones appear in the TCRdb table, and some are missing; sequencing was by immunoSEQ multiplex PCR. This sample has some 95,000 clones, with roughly 85% found just once. The sample comes from a study of blood T cell repertoires in COVID-19. As for the study in general: Sources were T cells, B-cell-depleted T cells, or PBMCs; the material itself was cDNA or gDNA.

The CDR3 spans 14 residues. Trimming took 10 bases from V and 0 from J; bases not matched to a gene: 6. Looked up from germline, CDR1 is ENHRY and CDR2 is SYGVKD. The sequenced material came from peripheral blood. This TCR was sampled from a man aged 70 or older with acute or convalescent COVID-19. The genes are TRBV10-3 and TRBJ1-5; 7 nucleotides agree with TRBD1. The CDR3 DNA reads TGTGCCAGCACGGGACAGTATAGCAATCAGCCCCAGCATTTT. This encodes CASTGQYSNQPQHF.